Following are 20 T cell receptor beta chains from one sample sequenced in a study of response to subunit inactivated influenza vaccine. Via MiXCR, TCRdb re-called the RT-PCR reads, giving one row per CDR3 protein. The sample contains roughly 550,000 distinct CDR3 sequences, around a quarter of which appear only once. These data were likewise used in another study, on T cells expressing NK-cell markers. That source notes: Generation of TCR beta cDNA was performed by 5'RACE template switching incorporating UMIs.

Sequencing was performed on CD4+ T cells sorted from PBMCs, taken 11 to 12 days after vaccination. These receptors came from a man aged 45 to 65 who received an inactivated influenza vaccine.

This clonotype was observed a handful of times. The rearrangement uses TRBV11-2 and TRBJ2-3; 7 bases line up with TRBD2. The length of the CDR3 is 15 residues. V lost 5 bases to trimming and J lost 4 bases; unmatched junction nucleotides: 9. Per the germline V gene, CDR1 is SGHAT and CDR2 is FQNNGV. The CDR3 DNA follows: TGTGCCAGCAGCCAAATTAGCGGGCCGGCAGATACGCAGTATTTT. It is translated as CASSQISGPADTQYF.

This clonotype has a handful of counts. The genes are TRBV3-1 and TRBJ2-3, with D uncertain. The CDR3 covers 13 residues. Germline V lookup: CDR1 LGHDT, CDR2 YNNKEL (reference sequence). Trimming shortened V by 2 bases and J by 3 bases, and 6 bases separated the two germline ends. CDR3 DNA: TGTGCCAGCAGCCAATTCTCAACAGATACGCAGTATTTT. This gives the protein CASSQFSTDTQYF.

The rearrangement uses TRBV18 and TRBJ1-3; D is uncertain. Trimming pared 2 bases from V and 0 bases from J, leaving 5 bases between. The germline V gene has CDR1 KGHSH and CDR2 LQKENI. The CDR3 is made up of 14 amino acids. Here the CDR3 DNA reads TGTGCCAGCTCACCAGCTAGCTCTGGAAACACCATATATTTT. This codes for CASSPASSGNTIYF.

The rearrangement joins TRBV11-2 to TRBJ2-1, with 10 bases identical to TRBD2. Trimming at V came to 4 bases and at J to 1 base, leaving 10 bases not matched to a gene. This CDR3 spans 18 amino acids. CDR1 is SGHAT and CDR2 is FQNNGV in the germline V gene. The CDR3 protein is CASSSLKRGGESYNEQFF. The CDR3 DNA reads TGTGCCAGCAGCTCCCTCAAGCGGGGGGGCGAATCCTACAATGAGCAGTTCTTC.

The chain links TRBV29-1 to TRBJ2-4; the D gene could be TRBD1 or TRBD2 (5 bases each). This CDR3 is 13 amino acids long. The germline V gene encodes CDR1 SQVTM and CDR2 ANQGSEA. V dropped 4 bases and J dropped 2 bases, with 9 bases sitting between them. Written as DNA, the CDR3 is TGCAGCGTTGGGGGGATAACCAAAAACATTCAGTACTTC. Its protein is CSVGGITKNIQYF. The full variable domain, completed using reference TRBV29-1 and TRBJ2-4, is SAVISQKPSRDICQRGTSLTIQCQVDSQVTMMFWYRQQPGQSLTLIATANQGSEATYESGFVIDKFPISRPNLTFSTLTVSNMSPEDSSIYLCSVGGITKNIQYFGAGTRLSVL.

This sequence joins TRBV5-1 and TRBJ2-5; D is unresolved. This CDR3 has 13 amino acids. Trimming took off 5 bases at V and 1 base at J, with 9 bases between the two ends. Germline CDR1 SGHRS, CDR2 YFSETQ. In nucleotides, the CDR3 is TGCGCCAGCAGTTTCGGACCCCAAGAGACCCAGTACTTC. Translation gives CASSFGPQETQYF.

In this sample, this clonotype turned up a few times. V is TRBV6-1 and J is TRBJ1-6; 7 bases fit TRBD1. This CDR3 contains 15 residues. With V trimmed by 9 bases and J by 7 bases, 12 bases remained unmatched. Germline V gives CDR1 MNHNS, CDR2 SASEGT. CDR3 in amino acids: CASALTGTVNSPLHF. In DNA form, the CDR3 reads TGTGCCAGTGCCTTAACCGGGACAGTAAATTCACCCCTCCACTTT.

J is TRBJ2-3 and V is TRBV10-2; D gene unclear. The V end lost 4 bases, the J end lost 0 bases, and 23 bases lay between the germline ends. Germline CDR1 WSHSY, CDR2 SAAADI. The CDR3 covers 19 residues. The chain's CDR3 is CASSGDDLNRKSSTDTQYF. The CDR3 nucleotides read TGCGCCAGCAGTGGGGATGACTTGAATAGAAAGTCTAGCACAGATACGCAGTATTTT.

V and J are TRBV7-6 and TRBJ2-1, with 11 bases fitting TRBD2. CDR1 is SGHVS, CDR2 FNYEAQ, per germline. V shed 3 bases, J shed 8 bases, and the junction held 12 bases outside the gene matches. The CDR3 contains 17 residues. CDR3 DNA sequence: TGTGCCAGCAGCTTTTCCCCTTTGCCTAGCGGGAGGCATGAGCAGTTCTTC. This encodes CASSFSPLPSGRHEQFF.

This sequence joins TRBV29-1 and TRBJ2-5; 7 bases agree with TRBD2. CDR3 size: 11 residues. Germline V gene lookup returns CDR1 SQVTM and CDR2 ANQGSEA. Trimming at V came to 4 bases and at J to 7 bases, leaving 3 bases not matched to a gene. The CDR3 DNA reads as TGCAGCGTTGCCGGGGGGTGGACCCAGTACTTC. Its protein product is CSVAGGWTQYF. Supplemented by reference TRBV29-1 and TRBJ2-5, the full variable domain reads SAVISQKPSRDICQRGTSLTIQCQVDSQVTMMFWYRQQPGQSLTLIATANQGSEATYESGFVIDKFPISRPNLTFSTLTVSNMSPEDSSIYLCSVAGGWTQYFGPGTRLLVL.

This clonotype has more than one count but fewer than ten. V and J are TRBV6-2 or TRBV6-3 and TRBJ1-6, with 8 bases that match TRBD1. Per the germline V gene, CDR1 is MNHEY and CDR2 is SVGEGT. Trimming at V came to 6 bases and at J to 3 bases, leaving 7 bases not matched to a gene. This CDR3 has 16 residues. Written as DNA, the CDR3 is TGTGCCAGCAGCGGTAATACAGGGGGCTATAATTCACCCCTCCACTTT. Amino acid sequence: CASSGNTGGYNSPLHF.

This clonotype was counted between two and nine times. The genes are TRBV12-3 or TRBV12-4 and TRBJ2-3; D remains ambiguous. V was clipped by 3 bases and J by 0 bases, with 10 bases between them. This CDR3 is built from 15 residues. The CDR3 DNA follows: TGTGCCAGCAGTTTTTTCCCGGCAAGCACAGATACGCAGTATTTT. It yields the protein CASSFFPASTDTQYF.

The gene calls are TRBV24-1 and TRBJ2-3, with unresolved D. This CDR3 is built from 13 residues. Trimming took 8 bases from V and 0 from J, leaving 8 bases between them. Germline V gene lookup returns CDR1 KGHDR and CDR2 SFDVKD. The chain's CDR3 is CATNGGSTDTQYF. The CDR3 region has the DNA TGTGCCACCAACGGCGGAAGCACAGATACGCAGTATTTT.

This clonotype was observed at least ten times. The chain has TRBV5-5 and TRBJ1-5, with 7 nucleotides matching TRBD1. The V and J ends lost 3 bases and 3 bases, in that order; junction bases with no gene match: 9. This CDR3 is 16 amino acids long. Germline lookup yields CDR1 SGHKS and CDR2 YYEKEE (reference sequence). The DNA of the CDR3 is TGTGCCAGCAGCTCGAACGACAGGGTTGTCAATCAGCCCCAGCATTTT. Protein sequence: CASSSNDRVVNQPQHF.

The chain has TRBV7-2 and TRBJ2-1; 9 bases match TRBD2. Germline loops: CDR1 SGHTA, CDR2 FQGNSA. This CDR3 is built from 16 residues. The V and J ends lost 1 base and 9 bases, in that order; junction bases with no gene match: 10. CDR3 bases: TGTGCCAGCAGCTTAGGAGGTAGCGGGAGTTGGGGTGAGCAGTTCTTC. This sequence encodes CASSLGGSGSWGEQFF.

A word on this clonotype: A read error is likely, as this CDR3 ends without the conserved phenylalanine or tryptophan. No DNA is shown, since the ends of the CDR3 on it are uncertain; the CDR3 is the one TCRdb lists. The chain has TRBV3-1 and TRBJ2-7; TRBD1 was called by the table and not checked on the DNA. The CDR3 contains 11 residues when both ends are counted. Germline V gene lookup returns CDR1 LGHDT and CDR2 YNNKEL (reference sequence). The CDR3 loop is CASSQWTAFDL.

The chain has TRBV7-9 and TRBJ2-1; 8 bases line up with TRBD2. Germline trimming cut 8 bases from V and 2 bases from J; bases unmatched to any gene: 5. CDR1 and CDR2 (germline): SEHNR, FQNEAQ (reference sequence). The CDR3 is 14 residues long. CDR3 in amino acids: CASGRGDAYNEQFF. CDR3 nucleotides: TGTGCCAGCGGGCGGGGGGACGCCTACAATGAGCAGTTCTTC. Full variable domain (rest looked up from reference TRBV7-9 and TRBJ2-1): DTGVSQNPRHKITKRGQNVTFRCDPISEHNRLYWYRQTLGQGPEFLTYFQNEAQLEKSRLLSDRFSAERPKGSFSTLEIQRTEQGDSAMYLCASGRGDAYNEQFFGPGTRLTVL.

The CDR3 spells CASSTRTAEKLFF. In nucleotides, the CDR3 is TGTGCCAGCAGTACCAGGACAGCCGAAAAACTGTTTTTT. This chain joins TRBV12-3 or TRBV12-4 and TRBJ1-4; D is perhaps TRBD1 (6 bases). V was trimmed by 5 bases and J by 8 bases, leaving 12 bases between them. The CDR3 has 13 residues.

The chain recombines TRBV12-3 or TRBV12-4 with TRBJ2-7, with 8 bases identical to TRBD1. The CDR3 totals 16 residues. The V segment lost 3 bases and the J segment 0 bases; nucleotides outside the gene matches: 7. Here the CDR3 DNA reads TGTGCCAGCAGTTTGGACAGGGCCCTGGGCTCCTACGAGCAGTACTTC. It yields the protein CASSLDRALGSYEQYF.

This clonotype was detected a few times. The chain links TRBV12-3 or TRBV12-4 to TRBJ2-5; 11 nucleotides line up with TRBD2. The CDR3 loop spans 17 amino acids. With V trimmed by 8 bases and J by 0 bases, 11 bases remained unmatched. The CDR3 bases are TGTGCCAGCGCAAGGGAGCTAGCGGGGGGTCACCAAGAGACCCAGTACTTC. This encodes CASARELAGGHQETQYF.